This T cell receptor (beta chain) was profiled in a study of blood T cell repertoires in COVID-19. There are 15 residues in the CDR3. Germline V lookup: CDR1 SGHTS, CDR2 YDEGEE. V was pared by 0 bases and J by 2 bases, with 11 bases between. TCRdb keeps only in-frame clones here, not all; method: immunoSEQ multiplex PCR. The sample includes tens of thousands of clones, 87% of them seen just once. This clonotype originated in a woman at least 80 years old with active COVID-19. The V and J genes are TRBV5-8 and TRBJ2-5; the D gene is possibly TRBD1 (6 bases). Input material: peripheral blood. The chain's CDR3 is CASSLAKDSQETQYF. DNA of the CDR3: TGTGCCAGCAGCTTGGCCAAGGACAGTCAAGAGACCCAGTACTTC.